This paragraph reports one T cell receptor (beta chain). These data are taken from a study of blood T cell repertoires in COVID-19. Study background: Collection of acute and convalescent COVID-19 samples took place in the United States, Italy and Spain. From T cells, B-cell-depleted T cells, or PBMCs came the material, which was cDNA or gDNA.

V lost 2 bases to trimming and J lost 5 bases; unmatched junction nucleotides: 7. Germline V gene lookup returns CDR1 SGHDN and CDR2 FVKESK. This CDR3 is 16 amino acids long. The data were produced by immunoSEQ multiplex PCR, yet TCRdb's version contains in-frame clones alone and is incomplete. The repertoire consists of around 380,000 clones, with about 89% occurring once and the leading ten covering 1% to 1.5%. Cohorts were assigned according to the clinical history that participants reported. This TCR was sampled from a man younger than 40 who had recovered from COVID-19. V usage is TRBV14 and J usage is TRBJ2-3; 10 bases fit TRBD1. Sequenced sample: PBMCs or T cells enriched from blood (not recorded which). The CDR3: CASSQLRDRGGDTQYF. The CDR3 bases are TGTGCCAGCAGCCAACTCCGGGACAGGGGAGGAGATACGCAGTATTTT.